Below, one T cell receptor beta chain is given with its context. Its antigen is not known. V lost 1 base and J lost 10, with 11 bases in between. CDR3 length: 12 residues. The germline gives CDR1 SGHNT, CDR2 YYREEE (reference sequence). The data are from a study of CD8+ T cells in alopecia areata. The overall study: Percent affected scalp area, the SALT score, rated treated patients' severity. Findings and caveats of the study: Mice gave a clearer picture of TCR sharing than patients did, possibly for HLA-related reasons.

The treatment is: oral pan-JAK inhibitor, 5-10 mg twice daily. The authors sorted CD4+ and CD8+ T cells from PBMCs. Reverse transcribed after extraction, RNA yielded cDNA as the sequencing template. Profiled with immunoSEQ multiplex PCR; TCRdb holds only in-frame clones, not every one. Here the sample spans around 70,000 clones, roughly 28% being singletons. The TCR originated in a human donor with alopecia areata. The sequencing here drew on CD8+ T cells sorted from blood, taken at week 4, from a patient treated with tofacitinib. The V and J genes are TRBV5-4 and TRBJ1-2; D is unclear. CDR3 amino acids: CASSLSGLPYTF. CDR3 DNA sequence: TGTGCCAGCAGCTTGAGTGGGCTCCCCTACACCTTC.